The 11 T cell receptor beta chains below all came from one sample that was sequenced in a study of human T cells and chemical hapten exposure. The time point denotes: patch test 2, 6 weeks after DPC sensitization. Treatment indicated: therapeutic diphenylcyclopropenone sensitization with weekly scalp DPC. TCRdb processed the RACE reads anew with MiXCR; each CDR3 protein has one entry. Of a few hundred thousand distinct CDR3 sequences in the sample, roughly 6% were seen once. The sequenced sample was whole blood, obtained in connection with sensitization to the hapten diphenylcyclopropenone (DPC). The origin of the receptors is a woman aged 18 to 35 with alopecia areata. Some clones in this sample may be carry-over from other donors' samples.

The chain couples TRBV20-1 to TRBJ2-2; D not resolved. Trimming removed 3 bases from V and 8 bases from J, with 10 bases in between. This CDR3 has 12 residues. Per the germline V gene, CDR1 is DFQATT and CDR2 is SNEGSKA (reference sequence). The CDR3 region is CSARRKAGELFF. The DNA of the CDR3 is TGCAGTGCTAGGAGGAAGGCAGGGGAGCTGTTTTTT.

This clonotype was seen only a few times. The rearrangement uses TRBV7-9 and TRBJ2-3; perhaps TRBD2 as D (6 bases). V lost 1 base and J 1 base, leaving 12 bases between the germline ends. Germline CDR1 and CDR2: SEHNR and FQNEAQ (reference sequence). The CDR3 is made up of 16 amino acids. The CDR3 here is CASSLDGGEGTDTQYF. CDR3 DNA: TGTGCCAGCAGCTTAGATGGCGGGGAAGGCACAGATACGCAGTATTTT.

This clonotype appeared many times. The rearrangement joins TRBV2 to TRBJ2-7; 7 bases fit TRBD1. This CDR3 spans 13 amino acids. The germline CDR1 and CDR2 sequences are SNHLY and FYNNEI. V lost 6 bases, J lost 6 bases, and 8 bases stayed unmatched. The DNA for the CDR3 is TGTGCCAGCAGCGGGTTAGGGGGCAGCGAGCAGTACTTC. Translation: CASSGLGGSEQYF.

The chain joins TRBV2 to TRBJ2-3; D tentatively fits TRBD1 or TRBD2 (5 bases each). CDR1 is SNHLY and CDR2 is FYNNEI in the germline V gene. Trimming stripped 0 bases from V and 4 bases from J, with 14 bases between. The CDR3 covers 16 residues. The CDR3 sequence: CASSEARSGTADTQYF. CDR3 coding DNA: TGTGCCAGCAGTGAAGCGAGGTCAGGGACGGCAGATACGCAGTATTTT.

The genes are TRBV18 and TRBJ1-1; D possibly corresponds to TRBD1 (5 bases). The germline V and J ends were trimmed by 1 base and 5 bases, with 11 bases remaining between them. The CDR3 runs 14 residues. Germline CDR1 and CDR2: KGHSH and LQKENI. The CDR3 loop reads CASSPRSKGTEAFF. The CDR3, as DNA: TGTGCCAGCTCACCACGTTCCAAGGGGACTGAAGCTTTCTTT.

V gene TRBV6-1 combines with J gene TRBJ1-5, with 7 bases fitting TRBD1. V shed 8 bases, J shed 0 bases, and the junction held 10 bases outside the gene matches. CDR1 is MNHNS and CDR2 is SASEGT in the germline V gene. The CDR3 is made up of 16 amino acids. The DNA for the CDR3 is TGTGCCAGCGAGGGACAGAAAATTTCTAGCAATCAGCCCCAGCATTTT. This gives the protein CASEGQKISSNQPQHF.

The chain uses TRBV6-6 and TRBJ2-5; D unresolved. CDR1 is MNHNY, CDR2 SVGAGI, per germline (reference sequence). The CDR3 spans 15 residues. V lost 1 base and J 7 bases, leaving 16 bases between the germline ends. CDR3 sequence: CASSYLGRPMGTQYF. The CDR3 DNA reads as TGTGCCAGCAGTTACTTGGGCCGCCCCATGGGGACCCAGTACTTC.

The sample holds many counts of this clonotype. The chain couples TRBV15 to TRBJ1-4; weak D call: TRBD1 (5 bases). The CDR3 is 16 amino acids. Germline CDR1 and CDR2: LNHNV and YYDKDF (reference sequence). Trimming pared 3 bases from V and 2 bases from J, leaving 13 bases between. CDR3 DNA sequence: TGTGCCACCAGCAGGTTCCGACGGGGGACTAATGAAAAACTGTTTTTT. Protein: CATSRFRRGTNEKLFF.

The chain combines TRBV28 with TRBJ2-7; tentative D call: TRBD1 (6 bases). The CDR3 spans 14 residues. CDR1 MDHEN and CDR2 SYDVKM come from the germline V gene. V dropped 7 bases and J dropped 4 bases, with 17 bases sitting between them. For the CDR3, the DNA is TGTGCCAGCACCACCACCGGGACAATTTACGAGCAGTACTTC. This encodes CASTTTGTIYEQYF.

This clonotype occurred many times. The chain employs TRBV5-5 and TRBJ1-2; no definite D call. With 5 bases removed from V and 4 bases from J, the gap between germline ends came to 12 bases. Germline V lookup: CDR1 SGHKS, CDR2 YYEKEE (reference sequence). The CDR3 is 13 amino acids. This CDR3 reads CASSSGNAYGYTF. The CDR3 region has the DNA TGTGCCAGCAGTTCCGGGAACGCCTATGGCTACACCTTC.

The CDR3 loop reads CASTKMAGINQPQHF. DNA of the CDR3: TGTGCCAGCACTAAGATGGCAGGGATCAATCAGCCCCAGCATTTT. The genes are TRBV6-2 or TRBV6-3 and TRBJ1-5; possibly TRBD1 for D (5 bases). The CDR3 sequence is 15 residues long. The V end lost 7 bases, the J end lost 3 bases, and 16 bases lay between the germline ends. Germline CDR1 is MNHEY and CDR2 is SVGEGT.